This T cell receptor (beta chain) derives from a study of OX40 agonist ivuxolimab in advanced cancers. Overall study context: Administration of intravenous ivuxolimab to patients occurred every 2 weeks at 0.01 to 10 mg/kg.

Some clones are missing from TCRdb's copy, which holds only in-frame ones; the method was immunoSEQ multiplex PCR. The top ten hold 0.53% of the sample, which has tens of thousands of clones, roughly 85% seen once. Trimming shortened V by 0 bases and J by 6 bases, and 16 bases separated the two germline ends. The CDR3 is made up of 16 amino acids. CDR1 and CDR2 from the germline V gene are SGDLS and YYNGEE. Turning to this clone: Antigen specificity is unknown.

Study results and caveats: At doses 0.1 to 3.0 mg/kg, CD4+ and CD8+ clones expanded. CD8+ T cells showed, on average, more clonal expansion than CD4+ cells.

Sequenced material: CD4+ or CD8+ T cells sorted from blood, taken in a trial of the OX40 agonist ivuxolimab. The source is an adult with an advanced solid tumor such as melanoma, head and neck, liver or kidney cancer. The chain links TRBV9 to TRBJ1-5; D possibly corresponds to TRBD1 (5 bases). This CDR3 is CASSVDGGGSPQPQHF. DNA for the CDR3: TGTGCCAGCAGCGTAGATGGGGGGGGGAGCCCTCAGCCCCAGCATTTT.